The 2 T cell receptor beta chains below were found in one sample sequenced in a study of blood T cells in healthy people across ages (dated by TCRdb to between 2014 and 2016). The library was made by 5' RACE. The sequencer was an Illumina HiSeq 2500. A second roughly 6 to 11 cycle PCR used a sample-barcoded 5' primer and a J-beta primer mix. TCRdb ran its own pipeline on the public reads, namely fastp trimming at Q25 and MiXCR clone calling, and kept in-frame beta chains. Entries that share a CDR3 protein sequence are merged under the most common genes and DNA. In this sample the table shows over 450,000 distinct CDR3 sequences, more than 20% of which occur a single time. The top ten constitute just over 8.5% of the sample. These records were also assigned to another study, of T cells of mothers and their children.

The specimen was blood. Receptors were obtained from a boy between 10 and 17 years old in good health.

In regard to this clonotype: A read error may produce the germline difference seen at one junction end. The rearrangement links TRBV7-6 to TRBJ2-7; weak D call: TRBD1 (5 bases). Germline V CDR1 and CDR2: SGHVS, FNYEAQ. This CDR3 is 13 amino acids long. DNA of the CDR3: TGTGCCAGCAGCCAGGACATCTCCTACGACCAGTACTTC. Amino acids: CASSQDISYDQYF.

The rearrangement links TRBV28 to TRBJ1-6; perhaps TRBD1 as D (6 bases). This CDR3 is 15 amino acids long. V shed 10 bases and J shed 10 bases, with 23 bases lying between them. Germline assignment: CDR1 MDHEN and CDR2 SYDVKM. The CDR3: CAIPGGQGVDSPLHF. CDR3 nucleotide sequence: TGTGCCATCCCCGGGGGGCAGGGAGTGGACTCACCCCTCCACTTT.